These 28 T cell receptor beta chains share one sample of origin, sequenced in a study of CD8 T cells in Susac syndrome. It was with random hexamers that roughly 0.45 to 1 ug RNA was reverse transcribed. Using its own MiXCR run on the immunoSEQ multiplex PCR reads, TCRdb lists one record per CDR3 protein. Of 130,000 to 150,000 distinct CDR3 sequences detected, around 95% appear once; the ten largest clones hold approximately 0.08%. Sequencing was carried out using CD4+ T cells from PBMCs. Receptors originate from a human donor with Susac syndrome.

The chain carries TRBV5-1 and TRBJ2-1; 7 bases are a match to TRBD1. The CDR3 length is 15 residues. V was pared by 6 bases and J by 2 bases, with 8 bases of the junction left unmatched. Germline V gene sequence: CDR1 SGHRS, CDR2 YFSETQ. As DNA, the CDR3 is TGCGCCAGCACCGAGGCGACAGGGACCTACAATGAGCAGTTCTTC. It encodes CASTEATGTYNEQFF.

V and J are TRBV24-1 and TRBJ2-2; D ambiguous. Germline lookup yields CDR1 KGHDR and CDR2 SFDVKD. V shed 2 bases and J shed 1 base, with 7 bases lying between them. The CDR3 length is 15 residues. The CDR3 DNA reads TGTGCCACCAGTGATTCTCGCAGGAACACCGGGGAGCTGTTTTTT. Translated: CATSDSRRNTGELFF.

The CDR3 DNA reads as TGCAGTTCCAGCGGAGCAAGCACAGATACGCAGTATTTT. This gives the protein CSSSGASTDTQYF. The chain employs TRBV29-1 and TRBJ2-3; tentative D call: TRBD2 (5 bases). This CDR3 is 13 amino acids long. Germline V CDR1 and CDR2: SQVTM, ANQGSEA.

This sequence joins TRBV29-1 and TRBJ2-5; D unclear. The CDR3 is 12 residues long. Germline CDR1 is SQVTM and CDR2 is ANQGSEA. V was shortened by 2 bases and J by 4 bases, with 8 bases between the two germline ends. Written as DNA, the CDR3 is TGCAGCGTTGAATTCGTAGCAGAGACCCAGTACTTC. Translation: CSVEFVAETQYF.

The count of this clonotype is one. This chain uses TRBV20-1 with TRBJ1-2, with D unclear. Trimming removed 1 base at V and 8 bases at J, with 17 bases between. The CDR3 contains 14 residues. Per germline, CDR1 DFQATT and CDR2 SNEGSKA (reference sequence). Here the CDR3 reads CSARGEGRTLGYTF. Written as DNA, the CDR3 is TGCAGTGCTAGAGGTGAAGGGAGGACGCTGGGCTACACCTTC.

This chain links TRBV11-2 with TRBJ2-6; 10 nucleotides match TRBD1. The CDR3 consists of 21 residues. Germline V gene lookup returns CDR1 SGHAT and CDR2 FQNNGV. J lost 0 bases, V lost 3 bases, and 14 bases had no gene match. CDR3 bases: TGTGCCAGCAGCTTTCCGACAGGGGGCCTCCCTAGCAACTCTGGGGCCAACGTCCTGACTTTC. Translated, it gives CASSFPTGGLPSNSGANVLTF.

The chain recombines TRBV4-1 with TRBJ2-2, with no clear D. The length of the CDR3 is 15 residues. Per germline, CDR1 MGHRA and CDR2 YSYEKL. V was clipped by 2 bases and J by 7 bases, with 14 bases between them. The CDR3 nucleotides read TGCGCCAGCAGCCAACCTACAGTCTCAGGCGGGGAGCTGTTTTTT. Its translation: CASSQPTVSGGELFF.

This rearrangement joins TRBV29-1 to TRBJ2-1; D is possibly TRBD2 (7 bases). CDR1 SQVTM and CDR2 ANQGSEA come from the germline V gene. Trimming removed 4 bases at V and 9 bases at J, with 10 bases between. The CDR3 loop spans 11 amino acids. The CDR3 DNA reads TGCAGCGTTGGGGGAGGGGGTGAGCAGTTCTTC. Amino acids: CSVGGGGEQFF.

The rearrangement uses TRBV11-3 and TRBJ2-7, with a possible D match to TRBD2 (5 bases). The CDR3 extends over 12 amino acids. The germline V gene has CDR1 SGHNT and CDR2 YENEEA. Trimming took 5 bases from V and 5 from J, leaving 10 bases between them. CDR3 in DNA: TGTGCCAGCAGCCCGTGGGAGAACGAGCAGTACTTC. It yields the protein CASSPWENEQYF.

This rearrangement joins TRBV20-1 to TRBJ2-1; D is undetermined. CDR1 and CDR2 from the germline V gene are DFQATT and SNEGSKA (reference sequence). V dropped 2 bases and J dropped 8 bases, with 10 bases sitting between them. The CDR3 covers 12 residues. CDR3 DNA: TGCAGTGCTAGAACCGACCGGGATGAGCAGTTCTTC. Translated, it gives CSARTDRDEQFF.

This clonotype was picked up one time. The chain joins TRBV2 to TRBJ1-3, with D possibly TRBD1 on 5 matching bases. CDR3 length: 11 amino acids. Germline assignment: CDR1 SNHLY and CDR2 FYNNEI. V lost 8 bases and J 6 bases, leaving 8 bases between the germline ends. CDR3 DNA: TGTGCCAGCTCGGGGGAAAACACCATATATTTT. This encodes CASSGENTIYF.

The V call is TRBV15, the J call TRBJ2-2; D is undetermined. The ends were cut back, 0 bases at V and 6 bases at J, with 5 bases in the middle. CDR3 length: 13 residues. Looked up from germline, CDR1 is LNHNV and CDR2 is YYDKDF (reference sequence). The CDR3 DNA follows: TGTGCCACCAGCAGAGATCCGGCCGGGGAGCTGTTTTTT. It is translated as CATSRDPAGELFF.

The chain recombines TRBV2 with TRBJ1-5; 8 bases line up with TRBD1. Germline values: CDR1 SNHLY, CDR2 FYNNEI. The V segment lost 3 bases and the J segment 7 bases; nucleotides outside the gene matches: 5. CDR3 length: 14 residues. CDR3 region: CASSDQGARQPQHF. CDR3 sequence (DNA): TGTGCCAGCAGTGATCAGGGGGCCCGCCAGCCCCAGCATTTT.

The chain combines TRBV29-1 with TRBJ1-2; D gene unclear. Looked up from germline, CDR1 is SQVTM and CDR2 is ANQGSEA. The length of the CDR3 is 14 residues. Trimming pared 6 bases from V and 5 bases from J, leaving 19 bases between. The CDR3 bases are TGCAGCGTGACGTACCGTGTAGAAGGTTATGGCTACACCTTC. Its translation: CSVTYRVEGYGYTF.

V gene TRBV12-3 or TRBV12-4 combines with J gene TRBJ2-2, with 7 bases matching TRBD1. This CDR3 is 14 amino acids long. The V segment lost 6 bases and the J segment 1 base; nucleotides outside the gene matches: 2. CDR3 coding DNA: TGTGCCAGCAGGGGACAGATGAACACCGGGGAGCTGTTTTTT. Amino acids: CASRGQMNTGELFF.

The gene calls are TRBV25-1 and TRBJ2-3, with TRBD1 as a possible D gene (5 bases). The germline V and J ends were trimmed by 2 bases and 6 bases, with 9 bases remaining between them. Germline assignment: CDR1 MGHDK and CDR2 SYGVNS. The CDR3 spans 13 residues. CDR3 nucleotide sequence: TGTGCCAGCAGTGAACCACAGGTGGATACGCAGTATTTT. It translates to CASSEPQVDTQYF.

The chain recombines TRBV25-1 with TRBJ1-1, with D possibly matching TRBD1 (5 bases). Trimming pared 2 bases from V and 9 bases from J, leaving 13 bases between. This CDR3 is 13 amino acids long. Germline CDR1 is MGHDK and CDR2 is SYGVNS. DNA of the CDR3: TGTGCCAGCAGTGAAGTAGGGACTGCCCAAGCTTTCTTT. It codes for CASSEVGTAQAFF.

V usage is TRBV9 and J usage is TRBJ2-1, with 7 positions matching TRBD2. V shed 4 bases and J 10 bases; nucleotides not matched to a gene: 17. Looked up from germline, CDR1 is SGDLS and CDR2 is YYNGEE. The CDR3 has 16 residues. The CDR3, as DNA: TGTGCCAGCAGCCCCTCTGGACGGGGGGACTCACGGGAGCAGTTCTTC. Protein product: CASSPSGRGDSREQFF.

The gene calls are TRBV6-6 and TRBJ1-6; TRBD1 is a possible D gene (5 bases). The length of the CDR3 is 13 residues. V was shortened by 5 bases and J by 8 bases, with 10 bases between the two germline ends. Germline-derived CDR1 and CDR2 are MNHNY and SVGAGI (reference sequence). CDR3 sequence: CASSPVGDSPLHF. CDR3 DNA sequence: TGTGCCAGCAGTCCCGTGGGGGATTCACCCCTCCACTTT.

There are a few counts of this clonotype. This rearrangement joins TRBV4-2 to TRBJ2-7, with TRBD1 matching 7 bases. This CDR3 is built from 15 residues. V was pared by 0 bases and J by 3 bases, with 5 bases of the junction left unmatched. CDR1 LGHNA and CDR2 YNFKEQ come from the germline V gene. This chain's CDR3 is CASSQESTGSYEQYF. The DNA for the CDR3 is TGTGCCAGCAGCCAAGAATCGACAGGGAGCTACGAGCAGTACTTC.

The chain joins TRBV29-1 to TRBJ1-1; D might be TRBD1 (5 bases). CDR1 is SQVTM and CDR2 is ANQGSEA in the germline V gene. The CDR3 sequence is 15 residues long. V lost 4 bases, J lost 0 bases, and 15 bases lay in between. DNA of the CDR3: TGCAGCGTTGGAAGGGGTGGAGGGGTGAACACTGAAGCTTTCTTT. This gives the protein CSVGRGGGVNTEAFF.

The CDR3 sequence: CASGRGGTDTQYF. CDR3 nucleotides: TGCGCCAGCGGCCGAGGGGGCACAGATACGCAGTATTTT. This chain connects TRBV5-1 to TRBJ2-3, with D possibly called TRBD1 or TRBD2 (5 bases each). The V end lost 7 bases, the J end lost 1 base, and 10 bases lay between the germline ends. Germline V gene lookup returns CDR1 SGHRS and CDR2 YFSETQ. The CDR3 spans 13 residues.

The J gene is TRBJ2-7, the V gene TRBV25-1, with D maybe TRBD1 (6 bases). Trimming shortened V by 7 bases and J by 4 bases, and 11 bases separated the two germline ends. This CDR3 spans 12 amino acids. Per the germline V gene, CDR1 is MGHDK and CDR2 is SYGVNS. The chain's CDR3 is CASKGEMYEQYF. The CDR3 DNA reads TGTGCCAGCAAGGGGGAAATGTACGAGCAGTACTTC.

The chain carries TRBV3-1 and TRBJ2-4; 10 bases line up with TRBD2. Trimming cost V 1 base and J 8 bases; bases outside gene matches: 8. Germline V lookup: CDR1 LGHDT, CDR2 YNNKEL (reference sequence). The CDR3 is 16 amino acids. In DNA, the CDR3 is TGTGCCAGCAGCCAAGCTAGCGGGGGACCCGCGGACATTCAGTACTTC. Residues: CASSQASGGPADIQYF.

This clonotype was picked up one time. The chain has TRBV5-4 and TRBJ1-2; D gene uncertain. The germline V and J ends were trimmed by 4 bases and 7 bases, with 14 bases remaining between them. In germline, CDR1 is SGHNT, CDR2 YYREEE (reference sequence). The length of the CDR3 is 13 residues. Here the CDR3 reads CASSATLMGGYTF. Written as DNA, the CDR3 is TGTGCCAGCAGCGCTACCCTCATGGGTGGCTACACCTTC.

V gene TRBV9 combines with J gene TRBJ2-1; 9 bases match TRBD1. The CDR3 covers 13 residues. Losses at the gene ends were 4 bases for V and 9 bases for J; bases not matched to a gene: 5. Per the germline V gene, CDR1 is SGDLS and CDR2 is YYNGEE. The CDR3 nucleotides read TGTGCCAGCAGCCCGGGACAGGGAGGTGAGCAGTTCTTC. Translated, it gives CASSPGQGGEQFF. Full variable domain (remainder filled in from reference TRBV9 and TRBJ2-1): DSGVTQTPKHLITATGQRVTLRCSPRSGDLSVYWYQQSLDQGLQFLIQYYNGEERAKGNILERFSAQQFPDLHSELNLSSLELGDSALYFCASSPGQGGEQFFGPGTRLTVL.

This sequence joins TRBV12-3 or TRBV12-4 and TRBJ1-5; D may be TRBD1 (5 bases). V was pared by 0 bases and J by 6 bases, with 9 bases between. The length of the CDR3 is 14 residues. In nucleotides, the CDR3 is TGTGCCAGCAGTTTAGCGCAGGGAAGTCAGCCCCAGCATTTT. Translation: CASSLAQGSQPQHF.

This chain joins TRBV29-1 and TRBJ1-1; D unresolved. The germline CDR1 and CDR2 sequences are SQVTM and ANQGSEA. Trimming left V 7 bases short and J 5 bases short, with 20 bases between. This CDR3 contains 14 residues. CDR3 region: CSAYREKGGTEAFF. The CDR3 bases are TGCAGCGCCTATAGGGAGAAGGGAGGAACTGAAGCTTTCTTT.